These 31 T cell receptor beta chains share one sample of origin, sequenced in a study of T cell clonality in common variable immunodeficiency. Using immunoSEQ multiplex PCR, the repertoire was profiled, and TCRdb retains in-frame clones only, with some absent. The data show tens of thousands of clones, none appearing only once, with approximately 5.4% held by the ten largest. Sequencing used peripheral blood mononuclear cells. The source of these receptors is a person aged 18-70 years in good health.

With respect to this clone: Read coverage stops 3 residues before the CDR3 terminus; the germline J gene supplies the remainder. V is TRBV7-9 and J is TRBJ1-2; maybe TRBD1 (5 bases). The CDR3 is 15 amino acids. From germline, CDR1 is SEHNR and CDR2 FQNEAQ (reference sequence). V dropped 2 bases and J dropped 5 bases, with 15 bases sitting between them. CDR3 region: CASSLNTDNGYGYTF. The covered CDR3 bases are TGTGCCAGCAGCTTAAACACGGACAATGGTTATGGC.

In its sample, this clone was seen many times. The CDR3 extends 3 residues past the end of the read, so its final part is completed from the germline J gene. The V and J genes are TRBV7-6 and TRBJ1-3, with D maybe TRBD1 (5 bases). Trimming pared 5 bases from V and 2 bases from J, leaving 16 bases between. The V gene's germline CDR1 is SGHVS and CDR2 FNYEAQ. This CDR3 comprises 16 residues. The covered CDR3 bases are TGTGCCAGCAGCCAACGTTCGGGGGGGACTGGAAACACC. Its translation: CASSQRSGGTGNT. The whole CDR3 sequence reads CASSQRSGGTGNTIYF.

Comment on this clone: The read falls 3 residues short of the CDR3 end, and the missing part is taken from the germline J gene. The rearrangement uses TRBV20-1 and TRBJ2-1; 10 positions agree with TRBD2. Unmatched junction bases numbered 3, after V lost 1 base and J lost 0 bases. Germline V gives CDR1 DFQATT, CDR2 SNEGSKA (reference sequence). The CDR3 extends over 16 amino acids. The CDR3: CSARALAGASYNEQFF. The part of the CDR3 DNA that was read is TGCAGTGCTAGAGCTCTAGCGGGGGCCTCCTACAATGAG.

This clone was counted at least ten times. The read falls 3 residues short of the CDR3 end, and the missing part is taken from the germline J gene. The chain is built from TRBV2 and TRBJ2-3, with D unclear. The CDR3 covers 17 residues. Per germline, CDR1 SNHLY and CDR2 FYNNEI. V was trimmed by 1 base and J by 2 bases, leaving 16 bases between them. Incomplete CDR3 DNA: TGTGCCAGCAGTGAAGGCAGGTGGGCAGATAACACAGATACG. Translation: CASSEGRWADNTDT. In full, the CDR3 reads CASSEGRWADNTDTQYF.

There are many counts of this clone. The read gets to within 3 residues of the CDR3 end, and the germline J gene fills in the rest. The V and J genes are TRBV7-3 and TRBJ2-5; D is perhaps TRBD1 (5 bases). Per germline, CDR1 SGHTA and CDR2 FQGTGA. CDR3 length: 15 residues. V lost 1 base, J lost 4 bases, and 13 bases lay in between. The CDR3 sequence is CASSLMAGSPETQYF. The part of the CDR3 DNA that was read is TGTGCCAGCAGCTTAATGGCAGGGTCCCCAGAGACC.

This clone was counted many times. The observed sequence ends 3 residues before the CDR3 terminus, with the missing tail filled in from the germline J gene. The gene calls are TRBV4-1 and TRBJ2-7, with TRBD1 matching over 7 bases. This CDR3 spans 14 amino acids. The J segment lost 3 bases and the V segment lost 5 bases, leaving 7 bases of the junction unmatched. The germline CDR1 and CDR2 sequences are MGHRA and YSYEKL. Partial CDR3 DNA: TGCGCCAGCAGCTATACAACAGGGGACTACGAG. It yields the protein CASSYTTGDYE. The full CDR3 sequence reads CASSYTTGDYEQYF.

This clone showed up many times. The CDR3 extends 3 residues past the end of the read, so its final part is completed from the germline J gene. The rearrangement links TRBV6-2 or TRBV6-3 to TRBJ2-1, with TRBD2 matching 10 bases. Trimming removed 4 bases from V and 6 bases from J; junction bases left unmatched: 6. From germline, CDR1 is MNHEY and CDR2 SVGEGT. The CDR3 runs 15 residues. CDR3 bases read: TGTGCCAGCAGTTGGGGGACTAGCGAAGGCAATGAG. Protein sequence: CASSWGTSEGNE. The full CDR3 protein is CASSWGTSEGNEQFF.

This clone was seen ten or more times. The part of the CDR3 DNA that was read is TGCGCCAGCAGCCAAGGCCCAGACTATGAAGATACG. This translates into CASSQGPDYEDT. The CDR3 in full is CASSQGPDYEDTQYF. This chain uses TRBV4-1 with TRBJ2-3, with a tentative D call TRBD2 (5 bases). The sequence runs out 3 residues before the end of the CDR3; the remainder is reconstructed from the germline J gene. Trimming shortened V by 1 base and J by 5 bases, and 13 bases separated the two germline ends. The CDR3 is 15 amino acids. Germline V gene sequence: CDR1 MGHRA, CDR2 YSYEKL.

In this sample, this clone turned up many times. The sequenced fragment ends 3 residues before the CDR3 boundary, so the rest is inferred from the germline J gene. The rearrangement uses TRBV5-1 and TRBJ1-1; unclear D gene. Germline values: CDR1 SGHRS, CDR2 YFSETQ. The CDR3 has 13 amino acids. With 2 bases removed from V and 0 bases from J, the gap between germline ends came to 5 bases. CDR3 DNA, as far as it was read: TGCGCCAGCAGCTTTTCTCTGAACACTGAA. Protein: CASSFSLNTE. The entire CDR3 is CASSFSLNTEAFF.

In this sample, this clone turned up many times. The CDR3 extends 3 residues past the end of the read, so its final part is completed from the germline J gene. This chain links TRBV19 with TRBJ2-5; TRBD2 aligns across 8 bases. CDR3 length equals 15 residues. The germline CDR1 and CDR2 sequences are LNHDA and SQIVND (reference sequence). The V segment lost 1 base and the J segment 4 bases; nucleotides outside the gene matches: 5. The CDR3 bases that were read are TGTGCCAGTAGTATAGCGGGAGGGGCCGGAGAGACC. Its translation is CASSIAGGAGET. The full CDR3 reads CASSIAGGAGETQYF.

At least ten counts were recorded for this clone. The part of the CDR3 DNA that was read is TGTGCCAGCAGCCAAGCGGAGCTAGAAACCGGGGAG. Its translation is CASSQAELETGE. The CDR3 as a whole reads CASSQAELETGELFF. This chain joins TRBV4-2 and TRBJ2-2, with unresolved D. The read stops 3 residues short of the end of the CDR3; the missing end is completed from the germline J gene. Between the trimmed V and J ends, which lost 1 base and 5 bases, there was a span of 11 bases. Germline V CDR1 and CDR2: LGHNA, YNFKEQ. The CDR3 is made up of 15 amino acids.

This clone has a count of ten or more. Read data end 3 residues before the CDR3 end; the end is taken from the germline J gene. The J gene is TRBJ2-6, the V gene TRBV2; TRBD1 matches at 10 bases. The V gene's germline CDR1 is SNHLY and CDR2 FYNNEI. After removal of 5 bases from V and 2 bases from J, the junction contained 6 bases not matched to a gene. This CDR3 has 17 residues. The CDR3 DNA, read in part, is TGTGCCAGCAGTCGGACAGGGGGAGTGACTGGGGCCAACGTC. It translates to CASSRTGGVTGANV. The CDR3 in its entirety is CASSRTGGVTGANVLTF.

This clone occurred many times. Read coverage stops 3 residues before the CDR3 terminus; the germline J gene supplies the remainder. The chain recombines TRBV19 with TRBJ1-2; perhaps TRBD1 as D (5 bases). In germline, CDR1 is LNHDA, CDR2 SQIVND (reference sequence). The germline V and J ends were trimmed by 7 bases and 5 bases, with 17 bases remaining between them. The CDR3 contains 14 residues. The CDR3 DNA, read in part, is TGTGCCAGTACCCAAGACGGACAAGGATATGGC. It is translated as CASTQDGQGYG. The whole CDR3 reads CASTQDGQGYGYTF.

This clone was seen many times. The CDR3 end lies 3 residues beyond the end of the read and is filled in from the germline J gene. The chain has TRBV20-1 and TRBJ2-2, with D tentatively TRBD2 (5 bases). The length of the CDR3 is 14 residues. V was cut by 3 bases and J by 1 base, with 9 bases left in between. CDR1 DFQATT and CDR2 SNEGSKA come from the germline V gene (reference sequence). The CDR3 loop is CSASQRKNTGELFF. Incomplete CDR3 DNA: TGCAGTGCTAGCCAGCGGAAGAACACCGGGGAG.

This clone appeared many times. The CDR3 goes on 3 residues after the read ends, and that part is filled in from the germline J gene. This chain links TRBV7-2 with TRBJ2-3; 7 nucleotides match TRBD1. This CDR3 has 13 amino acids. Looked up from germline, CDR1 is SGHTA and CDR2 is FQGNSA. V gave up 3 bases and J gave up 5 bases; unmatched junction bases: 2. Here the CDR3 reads CASSLTGQDTQYF. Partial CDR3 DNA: TGTGCCAGCAGCTTGACAGGGCAAGATACG.

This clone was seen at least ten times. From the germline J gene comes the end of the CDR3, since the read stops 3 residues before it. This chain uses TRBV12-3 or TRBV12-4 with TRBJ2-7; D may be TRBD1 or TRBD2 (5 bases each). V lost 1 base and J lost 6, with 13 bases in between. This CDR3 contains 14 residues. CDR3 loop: CASSLGGVAGEQYF. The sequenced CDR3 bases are TGTGCCAGCAGTTTAGGAGGGGTAGCAGGCGAG.

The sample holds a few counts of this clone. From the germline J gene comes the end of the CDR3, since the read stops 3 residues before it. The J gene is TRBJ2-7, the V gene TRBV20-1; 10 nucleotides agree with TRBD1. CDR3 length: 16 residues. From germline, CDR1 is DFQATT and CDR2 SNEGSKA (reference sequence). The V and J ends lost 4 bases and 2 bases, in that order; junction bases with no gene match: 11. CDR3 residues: CSATGDRGRSTYEQYF. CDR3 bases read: TGCAGTGCTACGGGGGACAGGGGCCGCTCTACCTACGAG.

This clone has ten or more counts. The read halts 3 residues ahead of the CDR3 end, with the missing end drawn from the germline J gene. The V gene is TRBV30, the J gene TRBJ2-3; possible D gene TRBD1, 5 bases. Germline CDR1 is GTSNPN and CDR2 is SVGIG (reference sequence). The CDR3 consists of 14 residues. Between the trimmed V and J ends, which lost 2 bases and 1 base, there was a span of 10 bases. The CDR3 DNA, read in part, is TGTGCCTGGAGTCAGGGTATCCGCACAGATACG. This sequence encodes CAWSQGIRTDT. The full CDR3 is CAWSQGIRTDTQYF.

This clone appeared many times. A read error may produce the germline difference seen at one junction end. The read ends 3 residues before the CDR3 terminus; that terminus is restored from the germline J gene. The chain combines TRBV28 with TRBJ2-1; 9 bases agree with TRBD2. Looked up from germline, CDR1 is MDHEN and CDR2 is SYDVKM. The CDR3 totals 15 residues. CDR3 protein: CASGFSGSLYNEQFF. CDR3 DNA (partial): TGTGCCAGCGGTTTTAGCGGGAGCTTATACAATGAG.

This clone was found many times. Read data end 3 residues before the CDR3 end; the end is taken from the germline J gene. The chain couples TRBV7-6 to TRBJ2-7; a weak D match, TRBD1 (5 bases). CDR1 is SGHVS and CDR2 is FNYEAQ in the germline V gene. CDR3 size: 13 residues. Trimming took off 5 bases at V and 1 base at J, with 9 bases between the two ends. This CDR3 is CASSPRTSYEQYF. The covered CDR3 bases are TGTGCCAGCAGCCCAAGGACATCCTACGAG. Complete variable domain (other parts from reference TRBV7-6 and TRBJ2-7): GAGVSQSPRYKVTKRGQDVALRCDPISGHVSLYWYRQALGQGPEFLTYFNYEAQQDKSGLPNDRFSAERPEGSISTLTIQRTEQRDSAMYRCASSPRTSYEQYFGPGTRLTVT.

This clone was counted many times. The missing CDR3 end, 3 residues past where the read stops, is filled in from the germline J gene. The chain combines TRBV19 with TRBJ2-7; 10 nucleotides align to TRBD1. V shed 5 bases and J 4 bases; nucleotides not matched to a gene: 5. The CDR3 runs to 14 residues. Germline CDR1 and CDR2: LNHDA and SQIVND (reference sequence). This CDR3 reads CASSPWTGGYEQYF. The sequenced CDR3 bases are TGTGCCAGTAGTCCTTGGACAGGGGGGTACGAG.

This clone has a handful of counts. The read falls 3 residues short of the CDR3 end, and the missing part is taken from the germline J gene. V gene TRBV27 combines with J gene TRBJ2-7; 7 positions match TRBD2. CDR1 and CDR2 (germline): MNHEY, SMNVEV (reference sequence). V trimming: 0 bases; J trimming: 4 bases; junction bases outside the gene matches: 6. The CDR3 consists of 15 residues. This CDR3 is CASSLSGPGGYEQYF. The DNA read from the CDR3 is TGTGCCAGCAGTTTATCCGGTCCGGGGGGTTACGAG.

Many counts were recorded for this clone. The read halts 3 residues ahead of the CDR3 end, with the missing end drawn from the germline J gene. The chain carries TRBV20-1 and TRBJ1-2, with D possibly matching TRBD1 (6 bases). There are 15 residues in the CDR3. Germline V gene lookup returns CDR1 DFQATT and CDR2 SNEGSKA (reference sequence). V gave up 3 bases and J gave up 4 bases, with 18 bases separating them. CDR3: CSASLQGGVTYGYTF. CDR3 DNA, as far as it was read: TGCAGTGCTAGCCTACAGGGAGGAGTGACCTATGGC.

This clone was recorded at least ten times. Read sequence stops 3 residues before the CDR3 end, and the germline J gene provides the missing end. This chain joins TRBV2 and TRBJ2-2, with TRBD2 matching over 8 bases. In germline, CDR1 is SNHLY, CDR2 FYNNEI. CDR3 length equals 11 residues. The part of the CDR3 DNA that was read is TGTGCTCAGCGGGGGCTCGGGGAG. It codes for CAQRGLGE. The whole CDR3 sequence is CAQRGLGELFF.

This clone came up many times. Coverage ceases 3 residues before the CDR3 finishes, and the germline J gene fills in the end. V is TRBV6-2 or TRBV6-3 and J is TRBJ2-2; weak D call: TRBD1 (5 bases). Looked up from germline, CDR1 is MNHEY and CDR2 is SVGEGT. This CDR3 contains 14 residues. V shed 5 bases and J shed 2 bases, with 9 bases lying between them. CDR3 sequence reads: CASSLDSNTGELFF. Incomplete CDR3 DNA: TGTGCCAGCAGTCTCGACAGTAACACCGGGGAG.

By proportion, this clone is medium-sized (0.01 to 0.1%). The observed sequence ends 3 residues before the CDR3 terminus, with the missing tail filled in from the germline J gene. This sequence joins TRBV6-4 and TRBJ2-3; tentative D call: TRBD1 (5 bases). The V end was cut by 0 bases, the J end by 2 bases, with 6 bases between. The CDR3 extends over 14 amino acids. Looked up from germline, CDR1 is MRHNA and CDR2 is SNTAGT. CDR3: CASSDSGDTDTQYF. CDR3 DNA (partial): TGTGCCAGCAGTGACTCAGGGGACACAGATACG.

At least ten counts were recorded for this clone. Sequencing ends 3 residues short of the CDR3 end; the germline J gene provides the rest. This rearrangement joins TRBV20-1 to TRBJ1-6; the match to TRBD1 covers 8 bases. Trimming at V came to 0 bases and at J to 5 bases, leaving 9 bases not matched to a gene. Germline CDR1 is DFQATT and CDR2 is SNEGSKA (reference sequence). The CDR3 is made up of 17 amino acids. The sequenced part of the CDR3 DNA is TGCAGTGCTAGAGATATCATACAGGGGGGAAATAATTCACCC. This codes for CSARDIIQGGNNSP. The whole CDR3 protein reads CSARDIIQGGNNSPLHF.

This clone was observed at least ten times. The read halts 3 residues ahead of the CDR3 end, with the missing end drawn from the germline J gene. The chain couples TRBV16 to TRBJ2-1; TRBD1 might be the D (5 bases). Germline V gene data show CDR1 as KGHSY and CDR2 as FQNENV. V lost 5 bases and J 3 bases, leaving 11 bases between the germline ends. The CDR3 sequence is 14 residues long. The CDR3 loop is CASSERTRYNEQFF. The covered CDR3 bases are TGTGCCAGCAGCGAAAGGACACGCTACAATGAG.

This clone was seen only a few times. Incomplete CDR3 DNA: TGTGCCAGCAGTGAAGCGGCAGGGTTAGAGACC. Translating gives CASSEAAGLET. The whole CDR3 region reads CASSEAAGLETQYF. V gene TRBV2 combines with J gene TRBJ2-5, with D possibly matching TRBD1 (5 bases). The DNA ends 3 residues before the CDR3 does, and the rest of the CDR3 is filled in from the germline J gene. Trimming removed 0 bases at V and 4 bases at J, with 9 bases between. This CDR3 is 14 amino acids long. CDR1 is SNHLY, CDR2 FYNNEI, per germline.

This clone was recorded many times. CDR3 DNA, as far as it was read: TGCAGTGCTGGGGACACGGCTTATAATGAAAAA. Translation gives CSAGDTAYNEK. The CDR3 reads in full as CSAGDTAYNEKLFF. The chain couples TRBV20-1 to TRBJ1-4, with a weak D call TRBD1 (6 bases). The read stops 3 residues short of the end of the CDR3; the missing end is completed from the germline J gene. The CDR3 has 14 amino acids. The V end lost 5 bases, the J end lost 4 bases, and 14 bases lay between the germline ends. Germline V gives CDR1 DFQATT, CDR2 SNEGSKA (reference sequence).

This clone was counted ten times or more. The DNA read from the CDR3 is TGTGCCATCAGCCTGCAGGGGACGGGCGAG. Encoded protein: CAISLQGTGE. The entire CDR3 protein reads CAISLQGTGEQYF. The rearrangement links TRBV10-3 to TRBJ2-7; D is possibly TRBD1 (6 bases). The read finishes 3 residues shy of the CDR3 end, and the germline J gene is used to complete it. The germline V and J ends were trimmed by 6 bases and 6 bases, with 15 bases remaining between them. The CDR3 is 13 amino acids. Germline lookup yields CDR1 ENHRY and CDR2 SYGVKD.